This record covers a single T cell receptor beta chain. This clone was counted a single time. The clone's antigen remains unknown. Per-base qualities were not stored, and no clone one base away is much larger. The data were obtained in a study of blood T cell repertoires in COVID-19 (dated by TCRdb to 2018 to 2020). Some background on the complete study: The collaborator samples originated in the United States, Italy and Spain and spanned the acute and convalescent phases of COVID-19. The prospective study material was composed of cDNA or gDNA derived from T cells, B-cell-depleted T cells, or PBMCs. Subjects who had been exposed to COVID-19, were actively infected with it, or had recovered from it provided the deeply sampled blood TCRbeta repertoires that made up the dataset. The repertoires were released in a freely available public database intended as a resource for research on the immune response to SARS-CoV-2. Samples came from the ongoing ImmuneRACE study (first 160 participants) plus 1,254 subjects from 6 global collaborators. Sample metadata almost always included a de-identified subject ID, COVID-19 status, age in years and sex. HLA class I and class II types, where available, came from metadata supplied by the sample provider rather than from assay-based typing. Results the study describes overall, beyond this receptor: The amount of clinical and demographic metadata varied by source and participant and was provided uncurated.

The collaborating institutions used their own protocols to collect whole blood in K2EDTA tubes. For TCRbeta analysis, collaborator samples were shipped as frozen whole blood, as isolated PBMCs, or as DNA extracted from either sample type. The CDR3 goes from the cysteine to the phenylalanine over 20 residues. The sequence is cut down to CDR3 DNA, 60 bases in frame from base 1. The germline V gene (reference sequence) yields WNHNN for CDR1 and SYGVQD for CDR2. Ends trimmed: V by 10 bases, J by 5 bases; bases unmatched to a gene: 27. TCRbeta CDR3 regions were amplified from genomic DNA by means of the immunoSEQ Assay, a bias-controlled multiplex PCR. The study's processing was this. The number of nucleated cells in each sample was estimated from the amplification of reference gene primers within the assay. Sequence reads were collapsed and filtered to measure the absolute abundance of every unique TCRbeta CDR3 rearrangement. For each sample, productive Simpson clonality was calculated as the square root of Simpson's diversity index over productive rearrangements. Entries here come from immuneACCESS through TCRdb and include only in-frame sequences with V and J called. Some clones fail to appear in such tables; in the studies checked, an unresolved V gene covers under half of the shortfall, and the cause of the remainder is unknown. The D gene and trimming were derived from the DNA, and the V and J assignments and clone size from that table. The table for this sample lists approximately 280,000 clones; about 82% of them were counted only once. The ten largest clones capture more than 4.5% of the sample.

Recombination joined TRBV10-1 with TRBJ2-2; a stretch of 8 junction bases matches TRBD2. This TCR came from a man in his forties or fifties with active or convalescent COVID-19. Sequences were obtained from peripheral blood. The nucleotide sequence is TGCGCCATATCTTCACCCGGAGGAGGATCAGCGGGAGTGGTTACCGGGGAGCTGTTTTTT. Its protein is CAISSPGGGSAGVVTGELFF.